The 32 T cell receptor beta chains given below trace back to one sample, sequenced in a study of T cell responses to AZD1222 COVID-19 vaccine. Some clones are missing from TCRdb's copy, which holds only in-frame ones; the method was immunoSEQ multiplex PCR. Among some 150,000 clones, approximately 91% were seen once, and the ten largest hold under 5.5%. The sample was peripheral blood, taken 28 days after the second dose of the MenACWY control vaccine. Every receptor here comes from an adult who received the MenACWY meningococcal vaccine as a control.

The chain uses TRBV5-1 and TRBJ1-4; tentatively, D is TRBD1 (6 bases). The CDR3 runs to 16 residues. The germline V gene has CDR1 SGHRS and CDR2 YFSETQ. The ends were cut back, 1 base at V and 5 bases at J, with 15 bases in the middle. As DNA, the CDR3 is TGCGCCAGCAGCTTGAAGGCGGGGGGCGAAAATGAAAAACTGTTTTTT. Translating gives CASSLKAGGENEKLFF.

V is TRBV5-6 and J is TRBJ1-1; the D is unclear. The CDR3 is 14 amino acids. Trimming removed 5 bases from V and 0 bases from J, with 11 bases in between. The germline V gene encodes CDR1 SGHDT and CDR2 YYEEEE. CDR3: CASRTIQMNTEAFF. CDR3 in DNA: TGTGCCAGCAGAACCATTCAGATGAACACTGAAGCTTTCTTT.

The gene calls are TRBV6-1 and TRBJ2-2, with 8 bases aligning to TRBD1. The CDR3 is 16 amino acids. The germline V gene encodes CDR1 MNHNS and CDR2 SASEGT. With V trimmed by 3 bases and J by 4 bases, 7 bases remained unmatched. The CDR3 loop is CASSERLDRGTGELFF. CDR3 sequence (DNA): TGTGCCAGCAGTGAGCGCCTAGACAGGGGCACCGGGGAGCTGTTTTTT.

The V and J genes are TRBV5-1 and TRBJ1-1; TRBD1 is a possible D gene (6 bases). Trimming pared 0 bases from V and 4 bases from J, leaving 13 bases between. There are 15 residues in the CDR3. CDR1 is SGHRS and CDR2 is YFSETQ in the germline V gene. The CDR3 nucleotides read TGCGCCAGCAGCTTGGGAAACACAGGGAGCACTGAAGCTTTCTTT. This encodes CASSLGNTGSTEAFF.

Only one count was recorded for this clone. This chain links TRBV10-1 with TRBJ1-5, with 10 bases matching TRBD1. From germline, CDR1 is WNHNN and CDR2 SYGVQD (reference sequence). J lost 2 bases, V lost 0 bases, and 7 bases had no gene match. The CDR3 runs to 18 residues. CDR3 protein: CASSESGTGAPGNQPQHF. In nucleotides, the CDR3 is TGCGCCAGCAGTGAGTCAGGGACAGGGGCGCCTGGCAATCAGCCCCAGCATTTT.

The chain links TRBV7-2 to TRBJ1-5; D perhaps matches TRBD1 (5 bases). CDR1 is SGHTA and CDR2 is FQGNSA in the germline V gene. Trimming took off 3 bases at V and 5 bases at J, with 17 bases between the two ends. This CDR3 is 16 amino acids long. CDR3 residues: CASSLGRGGFYQPQHF. The CDR3 bases are TGTGCCAGCAGCTTGGGGCGGGGAGGCTTCTATCAGCCCCAGCATTTT.

The chain combines TRBV4-2 with TRBJ1-1, with a weak D call TRBD1 (5 bases). The CDR3 spans 14 residues. V was pared by 0 bases and J by 6 bases, with 11 bases between. Per the germline V gene, CDR1 is LGHNA and CDR2 is YNFKEQ. Written as DNA, the CDR3 is TGTGCCAGCAGCCAAGAGTCAGGGTTCCCTGAAGCTTTCTTT. It specifies CASSQESGFPEAFF.

The chain recombines TRBV5-8 with TRBJ2-5, with D maybe TRBD1 (6 bases). Trimming removed 6 bases from V and 5 bases from J, with 14 bases in between. Germline assignment: CDR1 SGHTS and CDR2 YDEGEE. The CDR3 loop spans 13 amino acids. The CDR3 coding sequence is TGTGCCAGCACCACGAGCAGGGGCGAGACCCAGTACTTC. It codes for CASTTSRGETQYF.

The J gene is TRBJ2-5, the V gene TRBV12-3 or TRBV12-4; D not certain. This CDR3 is built from 13 residues. The germline V and J ends were trimmed by 3 bases and 8 bases, with 13 bases remaining between them. The CDR3 bases are TGTGCCAGCAGTTTGGGGTCGGTAGTAACCCAGTACTTC. This gives the protein CASSLGSVVTQYF.

V usage is TRBV4-1 and J usage is TRBJ1-3; unclear D gene. V was clipped by 2 bases and J by 0 bases, with 14 bases between them. This CDR3 has 17 residues. CDR1 MGHRA and CDR2 YSYEKL come from the germline V gene. As DNA, the CDR3 is TGCGCCAGCAGCCAACACCCAGCCAGAATCTCTGGAAACACCATATATTTT. As protein: CASSQHPARISGNTIYF.

The V call is TRBV2, the J call TRBJ2-7; D is undetermined. Trimming removed 6 bases at V and 3 bases at J, with 6 bases between. The germline gives CDR1 SNHLY, CDR2 FYNNEI. The CDR3 covers 11 residues. This CDR3 is CASRVGYEQYF. DNA of the CDR3: TGTGCCAGCAGGGTTGGCTACGAGCAGTACTTC.

The gene calls are TRBV7-3 and TRBJ1-1, with D hard to call. This CDR3 comprises 14 residues. Trimming removed 5 bases from V and 1 base from J, with 11 bases in between. CDR1 is SGHTA, CDR2 FQGTGA, per germline. The CDR3 sequence is CASSLGAGNTEAFF. The CDR3 coding sequence is TGTGCCAGCAGCCTAGGAGCAGGGAACACTGAAGCTTTCTTT.

V usage is TRBV27 and J usage is TRBJ1-5; TRBD1 is a possible D gene (5 bases). The CDR3 has 14 residues. Germline-derived CDR1 and CDR2 are MNHEY and SMNVEV (reference sequence). The V end was cut by 1 base, the J end by 7 bases, with 11 bases between. The CDR3 sequence is CASSLLDSGQPQHF. The CDR3 bases are TGTGCCAGCAGTTTATTGGACTCAGGGCAGCCCCAGCATTTT.

The chain recombines TRBV3-1 (or the pseudogene TRBV3-2) with TRBJ1-2; no clear D gene. The length of the CDR3 is 12 residues. CDR1 and CDR2 from the germline V gene are LGHDT and YNNKEL (reference sequence). V gave up 0 bases and J gave up 7 bases, with 6 bases separating them. CDR3 region: CASSQDSGGYTF. Written as DNA, the CDR3 is TGTGCCAGCAGCCAAGATTCGGGTGGCTACACCTTC.

The CDR3 sequence: CASSLESRVGGYTF. The CDR3, as DNA: TGTGCCAGCAGCTTAGAATCCCGGGTAGGTGGCTACACCTTC. The chain uses TRBV7-9 and TRBJ1-2, with unresolved D. CDR1 is SEHNR, CDR2 FQNEAQ, per germline (reference sequence). CDR3 length: 14 residues. The V gene lost 1 base and the J gene lost 7 bases, with 13 bases spanning the gap.

CDR3 in amino acids: CASSQDMRERPNSPLHF. CDR3 in DNA: TGCGCCAGCAGCCAAGATATGCGTGAAAGGCCCAATTCACCCCTCCACTTT. The chain combines TRBV4-1 with TRBJ1-6; no clear D. V was pared by 0 bases and J by 7 bases, with 16 bases between. From germline, CDR1 is MGHRA and CDR2 YSYEKL. The CDR3 runs 17 residues.

The V call is TRBV5-5, the J call TRBJ1-5; D is unclear. Germline CDR1 SGHKS, CDR2 YYEKEE (reference sequence). The CDR3 is made up of 15 amino acids. Trimming took 0 bases from V and 2 from J, leaving 9 bases between them. CDR3 protein: CASSLVGSRNQPQHF. CDR3 nucleotide sequence: TGTGCCAGCAGCTTGGTCGGGAGTCGCAATCAGCCCCAGCATTTT.

The V gene is TRBV10-3, the J gene TRBJ2-1, with a tentative D call TRBD2 (6 bases). Germline loops: CDR1 ENHRY, CDR2 SYGVKD. This CDR3 has 13 amino acids. V lost 6 bases to trimming and J lost 4 bases, with 10 bases between them. The CDR3 nucleotides read TGTGCCATCAGCCCAGCGGGTTACAATGAGCAGTTCTTC. This sequence encodes CAISPAGYNEQFF.

The CDR3 DNA is TGTGCCAGCAGATCTTTCATTGGGAATCAGCCCCAGCATTTT. It encodes CASRSFIGNQPQHF. The chain couples TRBV6-5 to TRBJ1-5, with D unclear. V shed 6 bases and J shed 4 bases, with 13 bases lying between them. CDR3 size: 14 residues. CDR1 is MNHEY, CDR2 SVGAGI, per germline.

The chain recombines TRBV12-3 or TRBV12-4 with TRBJ1-2; D is unresolved. The V end was cut by 3 bases, the J end by 8 bases, with 7 bases between. The CDR3 is 11 residues long. CDR3 nucleotides: TGTGCCAGCAGTTTTGGGGTCGGCTACACCTTC. Its protein is CASSFGVGYTF.

This clone showed up just once. This chain joins TRBV30 and TRBJ1-6; 9 positions match TRBD1. The CDR3 extends over 17 amino acids. V was clipped by 3 bases and J by 3 bases; unmatched bases: 9. Germline V gives CDR1 GTSNPN, CDR2 SVGIG (reference sequence). The CDR3 sequence: CAWSGGTGGRYNSPLHF. The DNA of the CDR3 is TGTGCCTGGAGCGGAGGCACAGGGGGCCGCTATAATTCACCCCTCCACTTT.

The chain uses TRBV5-1 and TRBJ2-2, with D uncertain. Looked up from germline, CDR1 is SGHRS and CDR2 is YFSETQ. This CDR3 comprises 14 residues. Trimming cost V 0 bases and J 0 bases, with 3 bases left between them. The CDR3 sequence is CASSLVPNTGELFF. CDR3 in DNA: TGCGCCAGCAGCTTGGTTCCGAACACCGGGGAGCTGTTTTTT.

This chain connects TRBV7-2 to TRBJ2-7; D could derive from TRBD1 or TRBD2 (5 bases each). CDR1 is SGHTA and CDR2 is FQGNSA in the germline V gene. The CDR3 extends over 16 amino acids. Trimming removed 0 bases from V and 0 bases from J, with 12 bases in between. CDR3 nucleotides: TGTGCCAGCAGCTTAGCGGGTCCAGGGAGCTCCTACGAGCAGTACTTC. This translates into CASSLAGPGSSYEQYF.

CDR3 region: CASSFSGYTEAFF. In DNA form, the CDR3 reads TGTGCCAGCAGCTTCTCTGGGTACACTGAAGCTTTCTTT. The chain has TRBV7-9 and TRBJ1-1, with D unclear. Trimming removed 3 bases from V and 3 bases from J, with 8 bases in between. The CDR3 sequence is 13 residues long. Germline lookup yields CDR1 SEHNR and CDR2 FQNEAQ (reference sequence).

The rearrangement uses TRBV4-3 and TRBJ1-4; maybe TRBD1 (6 bases). Germline-derived CDR1 and CDR2 are LGHNA and YSLEER. The V gene lost 0 bases and the J gene lost 4 bases, with 18 bases spanning the gap. The CDR3 has 18 amino acids. The CDR3 DNA follows: TGCGCCAGCAGCCAAGATATGGTGACAGGCCGTTTTAATGAAAAACTGTTTTTT. The encoded protein is CASSQDMVTGRFNEKLFF.

This chain connects TRBV9 to TRBJ1-6, with D possibly being TRBD1 (5 bases). In germline, CDR1 is SGDLS, CDR2 YYNGEE. The CDR3 consists of 14 residues. With 2 bases removed from V and 7 bases from J, the gap between germline ends came to 10 bases. In DNA, the CDR3 is TGTGCCAGCAGCGTCAGGGCCTCCAATTCACCCCTCCACTTT. This codes for CASSVRASNSPLHF.

This rearrangement joins TRBV9 to TRBJ1-6, with a possible D match to TRBD1 (6 bases). Trimming stripped 4 bases from V and 9 bases from J, with 17 bases between. The CDR3 is made up of 15 amino acids. Germline V gene sequence: CDR1 SGDLS, CDR2 YYNGEE. CDR3: CASSPQGGVGSPLHF. Written as DNA, the CDR3 is TGTGCCAGCAGCCCTCAAGGGGGGGTTGGTTCACCCCTCCACTTT.

This rearrangement joins TRBV24-1 to TRBJ2-1; D possibly uses TRBD1 or TRBD2 (5 bases each). Trimming took 0 bases from V and 2 from J, leaving 10 bases between them. The CDR3 spans 16 residues. The germline CDR1 and CDR2 sequences are KGHDR and SFDVKD. The CDR3 region is CATSDLQRGAYNEQFF. CDR3 nucleotides: TGTGCCACCAGTGATTTGCAACGGGGCGCCTACAATGAGCAGTTCTTC.

The chain is built from TRBV7-9 and TRBJ1-5, with D unresolved. The V gene lost 1 base and the J gene lost 5 bases, with 6 bases spanning the gap. CDR1 is SEHNR and CDR2 is FQNEAQ in the germline V gene (reference sequence). The CDR3 is made up of 13 amino acids. The DNA for the CDR3 is TGTGCCAGCAGCTTAGGGGGTTATCAGCCCCAGCATTTT. Translated, it gives CASSLGGYQPQHF.

In this sample, this clone turned up a few times. The J gene is TRBJ2-7, the V gene TRBV11-2, with TRBD1 matching over 7 bases. The CDR3 sequence is 15 residues long. V trimming: 5 bases; J trimming: 0 bases; junction bases outside the gene matches: 7. CDR1 and CDR2 from the germline V gene are SGHAT and FQNNGV. In DNA, the CDR3 is TGTGCCAGCAGCCTCCCGGGACAGCTCTCCTACGAGCAGTACTTC. Amino acid sequence: CASSLPGQLSYEQYF.

This chain links TRBV7-8 with TRBJ2-1; D not certain. CDR3 length equals 15 residues. The V and J ends lost 7 bases and 0 bases respectively, with 13 bases between them. Germline V gives CDR1 SGHVS, CDR2 FQNEAQ. This chain's CDR3 is CASKVTISSYNEQFF. As DNA, the CDR3 is TGTGCCAGCAAGGTTACTATTAGCTCCTACAATGAGCAGTTCTTC.

This chain links TRBV4-1 with TRBJ2-7, with 11 bases aligning to TRBD2. This CDR3 has 15 residues. Germline CDR1 reads MGHRA; CDR2 reads YSYEKL. The junction had 8 bases not matched to a gene; V was cut back by 4 bases and J by 6 bases. The CDR3 reads CASSLRLAGLSEQYF. CDR3 DNA sequence: TGCGCCAGCAGCCTAAGACTAGCGGGGCTGAGCGAGCAGTACTTC.